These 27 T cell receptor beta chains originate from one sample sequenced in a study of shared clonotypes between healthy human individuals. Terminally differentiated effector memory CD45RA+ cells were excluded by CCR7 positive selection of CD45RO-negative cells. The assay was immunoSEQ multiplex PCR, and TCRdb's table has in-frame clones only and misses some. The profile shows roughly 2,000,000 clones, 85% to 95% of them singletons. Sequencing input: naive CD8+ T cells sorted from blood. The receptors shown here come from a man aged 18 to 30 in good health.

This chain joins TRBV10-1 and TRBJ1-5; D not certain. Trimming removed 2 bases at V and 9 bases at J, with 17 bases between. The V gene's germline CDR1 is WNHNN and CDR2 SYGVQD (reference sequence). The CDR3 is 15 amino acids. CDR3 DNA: TGCGCCAGCAGTGAGAATCGGTCTCCCTTGAGGCCCCAGCATTTT. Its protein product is CASSENRSPLRPQHF.

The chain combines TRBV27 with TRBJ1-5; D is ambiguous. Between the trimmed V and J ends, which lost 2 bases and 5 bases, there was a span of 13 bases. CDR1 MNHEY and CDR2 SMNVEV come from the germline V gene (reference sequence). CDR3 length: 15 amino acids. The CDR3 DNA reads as TGTGCCAGCAGTTTACTCGCAGGATCGGATCAGCCCCAGCATTTT. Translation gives CASSLLAGSDQPQHF.

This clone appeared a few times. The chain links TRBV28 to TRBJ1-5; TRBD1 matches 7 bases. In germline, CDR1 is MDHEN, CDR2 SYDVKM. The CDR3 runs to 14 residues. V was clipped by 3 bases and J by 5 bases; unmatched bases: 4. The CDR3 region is CASSFGDSYQPQHF. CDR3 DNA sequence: TGTGCCAGCAGTTTCGGGGACAGCTATCAGCCCCAGCATTTT.

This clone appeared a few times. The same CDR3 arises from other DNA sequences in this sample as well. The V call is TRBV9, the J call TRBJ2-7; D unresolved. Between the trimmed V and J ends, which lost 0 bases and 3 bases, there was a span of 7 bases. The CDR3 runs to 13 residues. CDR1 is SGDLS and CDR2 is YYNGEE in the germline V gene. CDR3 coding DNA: TGTGCCAGCAGCGTAGGGGCGGACTACGAGCAGTACTTC. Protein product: CASSVGADYEQYF.

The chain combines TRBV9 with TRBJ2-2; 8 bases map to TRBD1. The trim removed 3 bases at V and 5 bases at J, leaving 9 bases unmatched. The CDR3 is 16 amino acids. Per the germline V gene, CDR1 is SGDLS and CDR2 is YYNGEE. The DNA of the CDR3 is TGTGCCAGCAGCGCCCCAACAGGGGGTAGTACCGGGGAGCTGTTTTTT. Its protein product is CASSAPTGGSTGELFF.

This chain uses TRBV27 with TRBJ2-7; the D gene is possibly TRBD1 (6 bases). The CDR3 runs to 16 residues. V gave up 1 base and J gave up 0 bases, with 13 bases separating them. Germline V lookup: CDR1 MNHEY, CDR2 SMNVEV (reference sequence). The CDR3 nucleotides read TGTGCCAGCAGTTTATTACCTGGGACATACTCCTACGAGCAGTACTTC. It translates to CASSLLPGTYSYEQYF.

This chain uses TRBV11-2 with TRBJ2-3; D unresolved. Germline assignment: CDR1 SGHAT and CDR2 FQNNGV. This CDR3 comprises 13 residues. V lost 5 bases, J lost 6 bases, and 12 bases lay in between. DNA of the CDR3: TGTGCCAGCAGCACCTTGCCCCGGGATACGCAGTATTTT. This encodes CASSTLPRDTQYF.

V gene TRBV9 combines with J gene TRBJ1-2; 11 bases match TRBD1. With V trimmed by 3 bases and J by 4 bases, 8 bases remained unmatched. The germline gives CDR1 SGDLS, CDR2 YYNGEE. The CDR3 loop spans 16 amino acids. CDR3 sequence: CASSDTGTGGAYGYTF. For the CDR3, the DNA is TGTGCCAGCAGCGACACCGGGACAGGGGGGGCCTATGGCTACACCTTC.

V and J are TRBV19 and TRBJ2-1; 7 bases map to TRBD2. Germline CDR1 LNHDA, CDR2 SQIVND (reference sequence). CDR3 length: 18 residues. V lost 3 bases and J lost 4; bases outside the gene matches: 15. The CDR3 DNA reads TGTGCCAGTAGTATGGCCACGGGGGGAGGTGGAAGGTACAATGAGCAGTTCTTC. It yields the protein CASSMATGGGGRYNEQFF.

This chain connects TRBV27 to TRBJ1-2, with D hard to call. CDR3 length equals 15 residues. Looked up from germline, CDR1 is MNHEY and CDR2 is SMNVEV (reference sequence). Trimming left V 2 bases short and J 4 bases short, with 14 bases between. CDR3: CASSLSSDGFYGYTF. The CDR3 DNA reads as TGTGCCAGCAGTTTAAGTTCGGACGGGTTCTATGGCTACACCTTC.

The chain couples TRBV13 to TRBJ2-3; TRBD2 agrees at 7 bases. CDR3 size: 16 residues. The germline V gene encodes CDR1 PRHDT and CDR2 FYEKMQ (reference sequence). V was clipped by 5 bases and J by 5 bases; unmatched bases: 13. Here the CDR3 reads CASSQGARGREDTQYF. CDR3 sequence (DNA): TGTGCCAGCAGCCAAGGGGCTAGAGGGAGGGAAGATACGCAGTATTTT.

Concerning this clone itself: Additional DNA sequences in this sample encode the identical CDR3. The CDR3 protein is CASSLGDTLQETQYF. CDR3 sequence (DNA): TGTGCCAGCAGCTTAGGGGACACCCTCCAAGAGACCCAGTACTTC. The rearrangement uses TRBV5-6 and TRBJ2-5, with D maybe TRBD1 (6 bases). Germline CDR1 SGHDT, CDR2 YYEEEE. Trimming removed 2 bases at V and 1 base at J, with 12 bases between. The CDR3 covers 15 residues.

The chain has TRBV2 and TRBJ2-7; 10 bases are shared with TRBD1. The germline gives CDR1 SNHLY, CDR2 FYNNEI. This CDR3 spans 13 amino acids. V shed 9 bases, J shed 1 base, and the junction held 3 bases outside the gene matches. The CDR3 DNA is TGTGCCAGTTGGACAGGGGGTTCCTACGAGCAGTACTTC. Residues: CASWTGGSYEQYF.

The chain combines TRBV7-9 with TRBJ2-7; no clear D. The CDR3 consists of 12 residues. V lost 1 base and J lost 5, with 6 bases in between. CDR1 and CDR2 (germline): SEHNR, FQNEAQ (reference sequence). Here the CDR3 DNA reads TGTGCCAGCAGCTTAGGCAAAAACGAGCAGTACTTC. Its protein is CASSLGKNEQYF.

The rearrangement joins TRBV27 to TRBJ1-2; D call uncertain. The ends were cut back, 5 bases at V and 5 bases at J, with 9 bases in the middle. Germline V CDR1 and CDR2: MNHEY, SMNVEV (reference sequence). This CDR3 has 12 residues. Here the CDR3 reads CASSTDGYGYTF. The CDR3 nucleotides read TGTGCCAGCAGTACGGACGGATATGGCTACACCTTC.

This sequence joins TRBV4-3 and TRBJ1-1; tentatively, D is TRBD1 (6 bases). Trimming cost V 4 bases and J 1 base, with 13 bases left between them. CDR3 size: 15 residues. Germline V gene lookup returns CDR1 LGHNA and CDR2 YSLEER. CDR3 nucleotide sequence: TGCGCCAGCAGCCCCCTGGCGGGACAGAACACTGAAGCTTTCTTT. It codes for CASSPLAGQNTEAFF.

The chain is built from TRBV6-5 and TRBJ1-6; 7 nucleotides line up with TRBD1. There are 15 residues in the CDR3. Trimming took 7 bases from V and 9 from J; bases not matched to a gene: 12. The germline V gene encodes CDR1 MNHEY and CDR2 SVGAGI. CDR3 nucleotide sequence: TGTGCCAGCACCTCCACCGGGACAGTGATTTCACCCCTCCACTTT. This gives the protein CASTSTGTVISPLHF.

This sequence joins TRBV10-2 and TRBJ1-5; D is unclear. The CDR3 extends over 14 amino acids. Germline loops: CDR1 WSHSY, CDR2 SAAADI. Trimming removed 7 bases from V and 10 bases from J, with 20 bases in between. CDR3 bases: TGCGCCAGCACCGAACGGGGATCTGAAAGTCCCCAGCATTTT. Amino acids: CASTERGSESPQHF.

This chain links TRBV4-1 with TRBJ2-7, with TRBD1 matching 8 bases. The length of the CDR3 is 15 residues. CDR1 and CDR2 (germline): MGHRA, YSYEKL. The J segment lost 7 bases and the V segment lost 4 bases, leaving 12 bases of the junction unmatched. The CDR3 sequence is CASSPGGTGASEQYF. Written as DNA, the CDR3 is TGCGCCAGCAGCCCAGGGGGGACAGGTGCCTCTGAGCAGTACTTC.

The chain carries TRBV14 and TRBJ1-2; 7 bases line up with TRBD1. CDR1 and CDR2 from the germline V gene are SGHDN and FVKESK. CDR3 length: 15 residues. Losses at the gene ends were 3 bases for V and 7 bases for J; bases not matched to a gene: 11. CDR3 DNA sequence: TGTGCCAGCAGCCAGGACCTGGGACAGATCTCTGGCTACACCTTC. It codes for CASSQDLGQISGYTF.

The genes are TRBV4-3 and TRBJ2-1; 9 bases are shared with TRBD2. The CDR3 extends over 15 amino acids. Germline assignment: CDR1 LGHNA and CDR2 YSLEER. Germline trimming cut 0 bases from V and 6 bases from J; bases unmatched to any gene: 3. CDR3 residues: CASSQDRLAANEQFF. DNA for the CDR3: TGCGCCAGCAGCCAAGATCGACTAGCGGCCAATGAGCAGTTCTTC.

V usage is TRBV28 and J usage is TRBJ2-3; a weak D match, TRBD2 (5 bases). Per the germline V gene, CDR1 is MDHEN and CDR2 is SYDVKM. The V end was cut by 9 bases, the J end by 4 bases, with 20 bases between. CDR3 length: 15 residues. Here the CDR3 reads CASVAEGKSSDTQYF. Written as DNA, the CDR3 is TGTGCCAGTGTAGCTGAGGGCAAGAGTTCAGATACGCAGTATTTT.

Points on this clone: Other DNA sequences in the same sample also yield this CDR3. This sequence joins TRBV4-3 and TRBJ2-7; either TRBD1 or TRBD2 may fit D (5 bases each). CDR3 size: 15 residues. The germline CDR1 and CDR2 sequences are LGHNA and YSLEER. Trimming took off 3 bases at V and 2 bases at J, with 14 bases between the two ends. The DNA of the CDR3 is TGCGCCAGCAGCCAGGACCGGGACGGGACCTACGAGCAGTACTTC. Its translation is CASSQDRDGTYEQYF.

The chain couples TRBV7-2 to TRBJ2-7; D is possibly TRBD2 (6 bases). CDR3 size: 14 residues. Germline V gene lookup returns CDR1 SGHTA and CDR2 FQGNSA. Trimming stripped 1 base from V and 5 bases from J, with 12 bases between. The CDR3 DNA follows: TGTGCCAGCAGCTTAGATGGTGGAGGGAACGAGCAGTACTTC. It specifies CASSLDGGGNEQYF.

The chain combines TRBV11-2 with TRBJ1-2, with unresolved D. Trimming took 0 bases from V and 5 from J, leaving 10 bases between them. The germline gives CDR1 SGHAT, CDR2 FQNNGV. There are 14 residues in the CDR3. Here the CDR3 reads CASSLDNGLYGYTF. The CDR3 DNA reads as TGTGCCAGCAGCTTAGATAACGGTCTTTATGGCTACACCTTC.

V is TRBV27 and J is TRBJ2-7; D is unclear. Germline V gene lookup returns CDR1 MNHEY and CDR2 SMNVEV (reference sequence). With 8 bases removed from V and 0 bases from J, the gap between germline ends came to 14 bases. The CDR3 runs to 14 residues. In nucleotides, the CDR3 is TGTGCCAGCCGTCCAGATGGTAGCTCCTACGAGCAGTACTTC. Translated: CASRPDGSSYEQYF.

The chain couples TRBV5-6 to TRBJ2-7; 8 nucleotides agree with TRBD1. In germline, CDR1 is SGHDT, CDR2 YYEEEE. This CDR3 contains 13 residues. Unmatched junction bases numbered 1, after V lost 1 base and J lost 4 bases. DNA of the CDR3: TGTGCCAGCAGCTTGTACAGGGGGTACGAGCAGTACTTC. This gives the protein CASSLYRGYEQYF.